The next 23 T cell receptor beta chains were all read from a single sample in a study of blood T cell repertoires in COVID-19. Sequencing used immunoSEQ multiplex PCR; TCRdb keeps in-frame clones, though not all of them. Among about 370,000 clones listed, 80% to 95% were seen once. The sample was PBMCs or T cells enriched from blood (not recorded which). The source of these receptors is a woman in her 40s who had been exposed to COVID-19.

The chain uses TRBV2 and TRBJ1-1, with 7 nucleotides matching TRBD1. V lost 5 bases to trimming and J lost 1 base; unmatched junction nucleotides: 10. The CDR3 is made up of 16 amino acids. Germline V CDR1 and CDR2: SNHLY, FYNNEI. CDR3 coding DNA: TGTGCCAGCAGTCGAGGAGTCGGGACAGCGAACACTGAAGCTTTCTTT. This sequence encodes CASSRGVGTANTEAFF.

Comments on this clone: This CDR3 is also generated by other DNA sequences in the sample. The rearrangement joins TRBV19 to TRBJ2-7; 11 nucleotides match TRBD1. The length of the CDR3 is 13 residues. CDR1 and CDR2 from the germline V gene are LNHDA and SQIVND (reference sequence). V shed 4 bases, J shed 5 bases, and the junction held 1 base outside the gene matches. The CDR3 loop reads CASSRDRGDEQYF. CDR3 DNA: TGTGCCAGTAGTAGGGACAGGGGGGACGAGCAGTACTTC.

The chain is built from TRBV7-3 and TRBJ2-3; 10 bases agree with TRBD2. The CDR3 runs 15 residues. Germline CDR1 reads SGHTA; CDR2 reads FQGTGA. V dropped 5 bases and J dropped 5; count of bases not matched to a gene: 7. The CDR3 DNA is TGTGCCAGCAGCCGCCTAGCGGGAGTAGGAGATACGCAGTATTTT. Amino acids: CASSRLAGVGDTQYF.

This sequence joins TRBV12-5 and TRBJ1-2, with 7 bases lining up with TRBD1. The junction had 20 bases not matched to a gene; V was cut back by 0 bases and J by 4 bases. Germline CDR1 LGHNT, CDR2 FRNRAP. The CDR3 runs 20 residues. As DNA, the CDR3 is TGTGCTAGTGGTTTGGTTCTAACGGGACAGACGGAGGGAAGGGGCTATGGCTACACCTTC. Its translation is CASGLVLTGQTEGRGYGYTF.

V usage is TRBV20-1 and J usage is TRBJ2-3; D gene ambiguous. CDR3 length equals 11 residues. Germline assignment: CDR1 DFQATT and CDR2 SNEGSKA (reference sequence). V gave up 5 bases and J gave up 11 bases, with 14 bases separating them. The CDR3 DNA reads TGCAGTGCTTACGACCCCCCGGGGCAGTATTTT. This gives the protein CSAYDPPGQYF.

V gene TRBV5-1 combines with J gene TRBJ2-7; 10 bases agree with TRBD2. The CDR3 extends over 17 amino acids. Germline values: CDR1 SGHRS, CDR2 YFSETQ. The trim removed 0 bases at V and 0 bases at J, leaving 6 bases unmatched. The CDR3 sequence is CASSLARAGGPSYEQYF. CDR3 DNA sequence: TGCGCCAGCAGCTTGGCACGAGCGGGGGGGCCCTCCTACGAGCAGTACTTC.

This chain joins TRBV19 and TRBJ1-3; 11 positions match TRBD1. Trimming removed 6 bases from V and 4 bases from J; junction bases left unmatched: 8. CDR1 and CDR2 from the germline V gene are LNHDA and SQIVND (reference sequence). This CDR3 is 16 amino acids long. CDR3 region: CASSRTGGAKGNTIYF. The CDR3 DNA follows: TGTGCCAGTAGCCGGACAGGGGGCGCGAAAGGAAACACCATATATTTT.

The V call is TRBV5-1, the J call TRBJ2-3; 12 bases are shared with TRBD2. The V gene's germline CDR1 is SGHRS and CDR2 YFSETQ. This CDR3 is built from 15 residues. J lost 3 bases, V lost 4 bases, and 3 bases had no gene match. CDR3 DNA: TGCGCCAGCAGCGCGACTAGCGGGAGTACAGATACGCAGTATTTT. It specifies CASSATSGSTDTQYF.

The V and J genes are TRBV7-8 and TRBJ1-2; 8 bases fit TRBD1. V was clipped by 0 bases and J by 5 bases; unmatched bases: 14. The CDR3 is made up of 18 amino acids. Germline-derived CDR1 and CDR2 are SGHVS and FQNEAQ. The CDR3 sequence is CASSLAGTGSPRLYGYTF. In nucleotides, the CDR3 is TGTGCCAGCAGCTTAGCTGGGACAGGCTCACCAAGACTTTATGGCTACACCTTC.

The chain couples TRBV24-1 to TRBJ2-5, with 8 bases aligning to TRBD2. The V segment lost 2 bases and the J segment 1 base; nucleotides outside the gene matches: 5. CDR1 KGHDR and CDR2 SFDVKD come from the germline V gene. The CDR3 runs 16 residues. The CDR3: CATSDSTGGPQETQYF. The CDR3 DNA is TGTGCCACCAGTGATTCCACGGGAGGGCCCCAAGAGACCCAGTACTTC.

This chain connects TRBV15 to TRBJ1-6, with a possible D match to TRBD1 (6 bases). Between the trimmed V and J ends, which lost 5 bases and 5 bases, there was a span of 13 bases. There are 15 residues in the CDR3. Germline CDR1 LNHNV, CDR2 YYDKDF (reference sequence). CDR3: CATSVRWDNNSPLHF. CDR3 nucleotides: TGTGCCACCAGCGTCCGGTGGGACAATAATTCACCCCTCCACTTT.

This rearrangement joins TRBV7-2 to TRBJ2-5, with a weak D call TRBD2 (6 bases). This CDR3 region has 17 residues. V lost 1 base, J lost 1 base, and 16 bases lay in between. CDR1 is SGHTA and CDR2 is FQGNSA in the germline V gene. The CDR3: CASSLEGGLRIQETQYF. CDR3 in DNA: TGTGCCAGCAGCTTAGAGGGTGGACTACGAATCCAAGAGACCCAGTACTTC.

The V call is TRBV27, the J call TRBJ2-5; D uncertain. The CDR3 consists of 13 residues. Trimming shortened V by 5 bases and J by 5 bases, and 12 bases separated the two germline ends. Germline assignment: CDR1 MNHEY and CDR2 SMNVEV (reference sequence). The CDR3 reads CASSPRYRETQYF. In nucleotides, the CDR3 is TGTGCCAGCAGTCCCCGGTATCGGGAGACCCAGTACTTC.

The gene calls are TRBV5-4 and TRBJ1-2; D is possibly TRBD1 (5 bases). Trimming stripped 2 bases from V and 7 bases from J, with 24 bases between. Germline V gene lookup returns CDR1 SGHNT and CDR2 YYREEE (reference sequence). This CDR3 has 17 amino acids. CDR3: CASSLRLQGAISGGYTF. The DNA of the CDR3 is TGTGCCAGCAGCTTACGGCTCCAAGGGGCTATATCGGGTGGCTACACCTTC.

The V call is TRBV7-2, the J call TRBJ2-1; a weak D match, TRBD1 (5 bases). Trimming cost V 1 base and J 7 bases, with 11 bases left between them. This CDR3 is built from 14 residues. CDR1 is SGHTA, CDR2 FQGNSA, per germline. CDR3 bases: TGTGCCAGCAGCTTAGTCAGCAGGGTTAATGAGCAGTTCTTC. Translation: CASSLVSRVNEQFF.

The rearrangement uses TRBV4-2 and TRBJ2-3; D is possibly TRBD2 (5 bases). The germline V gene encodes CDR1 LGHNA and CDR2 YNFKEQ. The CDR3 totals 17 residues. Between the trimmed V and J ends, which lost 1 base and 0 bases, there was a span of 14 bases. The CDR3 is CASSQVGVGDSTDTQYF. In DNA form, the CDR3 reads TGTGCCAGCAGCCAAGTCGGCGTGGGAGATAGCACAGATACGCAGTATTTT.

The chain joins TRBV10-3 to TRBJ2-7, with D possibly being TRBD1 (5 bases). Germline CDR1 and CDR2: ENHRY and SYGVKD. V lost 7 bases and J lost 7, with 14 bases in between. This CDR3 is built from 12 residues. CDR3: CAIKEVTGEQYF. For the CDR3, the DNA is TGTGCCATCAAGGAAGTCACAGGAGAGCAGTACTTC.

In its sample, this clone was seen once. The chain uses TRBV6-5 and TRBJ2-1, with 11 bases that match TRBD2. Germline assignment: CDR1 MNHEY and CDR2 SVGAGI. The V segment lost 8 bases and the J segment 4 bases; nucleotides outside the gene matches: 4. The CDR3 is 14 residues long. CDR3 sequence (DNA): TGTGCCAGCGGGGGGACTAGCGGTTACAATGAGCAGTTCTTC. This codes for CASGGTSGYNEQFF.

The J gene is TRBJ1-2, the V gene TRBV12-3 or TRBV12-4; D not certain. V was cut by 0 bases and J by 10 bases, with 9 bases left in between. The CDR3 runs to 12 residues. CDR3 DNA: TGTGCCAGCAGTTTAGCGTTCGGTGTCTACACCTTC. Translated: CASSLAFGVYTF.

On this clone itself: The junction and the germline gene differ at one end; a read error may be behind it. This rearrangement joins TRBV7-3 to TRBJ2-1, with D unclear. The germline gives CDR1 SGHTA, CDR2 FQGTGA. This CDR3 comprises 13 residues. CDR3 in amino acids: CASSITLGNEQFF. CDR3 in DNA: TGTGCCAGCAGCATAACTCTAGGCAATGAGCAGTTCTTC.

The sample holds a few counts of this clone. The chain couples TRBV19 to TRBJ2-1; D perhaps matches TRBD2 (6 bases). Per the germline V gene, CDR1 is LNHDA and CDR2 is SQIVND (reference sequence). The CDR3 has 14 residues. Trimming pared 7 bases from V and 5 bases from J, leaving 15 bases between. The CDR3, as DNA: TGTGCCAGTACCCCCCGGGGGTTGAACAATGAGCAGTTCTTC. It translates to CASTPRGLNNEQFF.

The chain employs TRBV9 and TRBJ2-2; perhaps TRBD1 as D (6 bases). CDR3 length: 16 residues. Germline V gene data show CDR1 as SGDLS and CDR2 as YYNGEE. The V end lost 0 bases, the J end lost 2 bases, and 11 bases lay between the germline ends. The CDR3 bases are TGTGCCAGCAGCGTAGCTGGGACACCAAACACCGGGGAGCTGTTTTTT. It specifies CASSVAGTPNTGELFF.

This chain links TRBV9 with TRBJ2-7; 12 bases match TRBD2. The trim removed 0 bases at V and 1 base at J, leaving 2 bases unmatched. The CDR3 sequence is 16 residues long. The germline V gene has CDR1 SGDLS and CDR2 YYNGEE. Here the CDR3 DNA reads TGTGCCAGCAGCGTAGGGGGACTAGCGGGTTCCTACGAGCAGTACTTC. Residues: CASSVGGLAGSYEQYF.